This entry lists 15 T cell receptor beta chains sequenced from one sample in a study of Siglec-9 on CD8 T cells in melanoma. Method: immunoSEQ multiplex PCR; TCRdb's copy keeps in-frame clones and lacks some. The sample holds around 30,000 clones; 75% to 90% are singletons and the top ten take about 6%. The sample was Siglec-9- CD8+ T cells sorted from blood. The source is a human donor in good health.

This chain connects TRBV15 to TRBJ1-3; D is unresolved. CDR1 is LNHNV and CDR2 is YYDKDF in the germline V gene (reference sequence). Trimming pared 1 base from V and 0 bases from J, leaving 10 bases between. The CDR3 runs to 16 residues. The CDR3 bases are TGTGCCACCAGCAGAGGACGTGGAAACTCTGGAAACACCATATATTTT. This gives the protein CATSRGRGNSGNTIYF.

V usage is TRBV27 and J usage is TRBJ2-1, with D perhaps TRBD2 (5 bases). Trimming removed 4 bases from V and 5 bases from J, with 12 bases in between. There are 14 residues in the CDR3. CDR1 MNHEY and CDR2 SMNVEV come from the germline V gene (reference sequence). The CDR3 loop is CASSSATRDNEQFF. DNA of the CDR3: TGTGCCAGCAGTTCCGCCACTAGGGACAATGAGCAGTTCTTC.

This chain links TRBV4-1 with TRBJ2-3; 13 positions match TRBD2. CDR3 length equals 16 residues. From germline, CDR1 is MGHRA and CDR2 YSYEKL. V lost 5 bases and J lost 2; bases outside the gene matches: 4. The CDR3 DNA follows: TGCGCCAGCAGCGGGGGACTAGCGGGGAACACAGATACGCAGTATTTT. Protein product: CASSGGLAGNTDTQYF.

V is TRBV28 and J is TRBJ2-7; 8 positions match TRBD1. CDR1 MDHEN and CDR2 SYDVKM come from the germline V gene. Trimming took 5 bases from V and 5 from J; bases not matched to a gene: 8. CDR3 length equals 14 residues. CDR3 bases: TGTGCCAGCAGTGGACAGGGCGCCGTCGACGAGCAGTACGTC. Encoded protein: CASSGQGAVDEQYV.

The gene calls are TRBV7-9 and TRBJ2-5; 7 positions agree with TRBD1. V shed 3 bases and J 2 bases; nucleotides not matched to a gene: 3. Germline loops: CDR1 SEHNR, CDR2 FQNEAQ (reference sequence). The CDR3 length is 14 residues. The CDR3 DNA follows: TGTGCCAGCAGCTTCGGGACAGCTCAAGAGACCCAGTACTTC. It codes for CASSFGTAQETQYF.

This rearrangement joins TRBV5-8 to TRBJ1-2, with TRBD1 matching 10 bases. CDR1 is SGHTS and CDR2 is YDEGEE in the germline V gene. The CDR3 spans 15 residues. V lost 1 base and J lost 7; bases outside the gene matches: 7. The CDR3 spells CASSLLGQGVRGYTF. The CDR3 DNA reads as TGTGCCAGCAGCTTGCTAGGACAGGGGGTTCGTGGCTACACCTTC.

J is TRBJ2-2 and V is TRBV25-1; D is perhaps TRBD2 (5 bases). The germline gives CDR1 MGHDK, CDR2 SYGVNS. This CDR3 contains 14 residues. Trimming took off 7 bases at V and 5 bases at J, with 14 bases between the two ends. CDR3 protein: CASTQGSRTGELFF. Here the CDR3 DNA reads TGTGCCAGCACCCAAGGGAGTCGGACCGGGGAGCTGTTTTTT.

This chain connects TRBV12-5 to TRBJ2-1; the match to TRBD1 covers 9 bases. Germline CDR1 and CDR2: LGHNT and FRNRAP. With 0 bases clipped from V and 3 bases from J, the junction kept 6 bases outside the gene matches. The CDR3 runs 17 residues. In nucleotides, the CDR3 is TGTGCTAGTGGTTTGGTCCGAACGGGACAGGGCTACAATGAGCAGTTCTTC. Translating gives CASGLVRTGQGYNEQFF.

This clone was seen more than once but under ten times. The chain employs TRBV19 and TRBJ1-1; 7 nucleotides align to TRBD1. The V segment lost 8 bases and the J segment 1 base; nucleotides outside the gene matches: 7. This CDR3 spans 14 amino acids. Germline V gives CDR1 LNHDA, CDR2 SQIVND (reference sequence). CDR3 in amino acids: CASRVRGTNTEAFF. The CDR3 DNA reads TGTGCCAGTCGCGTCAGGGGGACGAACACTGAAGCTTTCTTT.

The chain employs TRBV11-2 and TRBJ2-7; 9 bases match TRBD2. V was pared by 5 bases and J by 6 bases, with 8 bases of the junction left unmatched. Germline CDR1 SGHAT, CDR2 FQNNGV. The CDR3 is made up of 14 amino acids. The CDR3 loop is CASSRSGSPAEQYV. Here the CDR3 DNA reads TGTGCCAGCAGCCGTAGCGGGAGTCCGGCCGAGCAGTACGTC.

This clone has only a few counts. The chain recombines TRBV5-1 with TRBJ1-1; maybe TRBD1 (6 bases). V dropped 2 bases and J dropped 0 bases, with 14 bases sitting between them. The CDR3 has 16 amino acids. The germline V gene encodes CDR1 SGHRS and CDR2 YFSETQ. CDR3 nucleotide sequence: TGCGCCAGCAGCTTTTCAGGGGTGGGGATGAACACTGAAGCTTTCTTT. It specifies CASSFSGVGMNTEAFF.

This sequence joins TRBV27 and TRBJ2-3; the D call may be TRBD1 or TRBD2 (5 bases each). The CDR3 totals 15 residues. From germline, CDR1 is MNHEY and CDR2 SMNVEV (reference sequence). Trimming removed 7 bases at V and 6 bases at J, with 20 bases between. In nucleotides, the CDR3 is TGTGCCAGCACAAATACCCCCCCGGGGCCGGATACGCAGTATTTT. Amino acids: CASTNTPPGPDTQYF.

The sample holds one count of this clone. The V and J genes are TRBV7-6 and TRBJ2-5, with TRBD2 matching over 11 bases. The CDR3 consists of 15 residues. V lost 3 bases and J lost 4; bases outside the gene matches: 4. Germline assignment: CDR1 SGHVS and CDR2 FNYEAQ. The CDR3 coding sequence is TGTGCCAGCAGCTTTAGGCTAGCGGGAGGAGAGACCCAGTACTTC. Translated: CASSFRLAGGETQYF.

This rearrangement joins TRBV27 to TRBJ2-3; D is uncertain. Germline V gene sequence: CDR1 MNHEY, CDR2 SMNVEV (reference sequence). Trimming pared 0 bases from V and 8 bases from J, leaving 6 bases between. The CDR3 has 12 residues. CDR3 DNA sequence: TGTGCCAGCAGTTTATCCGGAGCTACGCAGTATTTT. Translated: CASSLSGATQYF.

This clone was counted a single time. The chain has TRBV19 and TRBJ1-5; no firm D call. Germline lookup yields CDR1 LNHDA and CDR2 SQIVND (reference sequence). V gave up 1 base and J gave up 11 bases, with 18 bases separating them. The CDR3 contains 15 residues. CDR3 DNA sequence: TGTGCCAGTAGTATAGTCCTTACCGGGCCCGCAGCCCAGCATTTT. Amino acids: CASSIVLTGPAAQHF.